The entry below gives a single T cell receptor (beta chain) sequence along with its context. Repertoires were generated with immunoSEQ multiplex PCR, while TCRdb's copy carries only in-frame clones and drops some. In the table there are about 99,000 clones, approximately 93% of which are singletons. This sample is drawn from a study of T cell changes during pregnancy in multiple sclerosis. CDR3 length: 13 residues. Germline CDR1 SEHNR, CDR2 FQNEAQ (reference sequence). With 5 bases removed from V and 4 bases from J, the gap between germline ends came to 11 bases. Sequenced here: peripheral blood, sampled after pregnancy. V gene TRBV7-9 combines with J gene TRBJ1-2; D is perhaps TRBD1 (6 bases). The sequence derives from a female donor with multiple sclerosis, enrolled in a pregnancy study. The CDR3 is CASSRGGSYGYTF. In nucleotides, the CDR3 is TGTGCCAGCAGCCGAGGGGGATCCTATGGCTACACCTTC.